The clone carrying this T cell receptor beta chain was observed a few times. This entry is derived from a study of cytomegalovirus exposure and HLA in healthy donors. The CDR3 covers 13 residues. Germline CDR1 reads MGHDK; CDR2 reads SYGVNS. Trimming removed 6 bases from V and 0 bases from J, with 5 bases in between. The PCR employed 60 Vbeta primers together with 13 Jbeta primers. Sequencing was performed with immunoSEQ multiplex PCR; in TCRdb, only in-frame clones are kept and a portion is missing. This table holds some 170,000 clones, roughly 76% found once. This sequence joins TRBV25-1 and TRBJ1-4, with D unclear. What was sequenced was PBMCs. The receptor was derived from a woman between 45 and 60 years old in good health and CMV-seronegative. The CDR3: CASSAATNEKLFF. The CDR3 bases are TGTGCCAGCAGCGCGGCAACTAATGAAAAACTGTTTTTT.